This TCR beta chain was retrieved from a study of blood T cell repertoires in COVID-19. Study-wide context: Material from acute and convalescent COVID-19 was sourced from the United States, Italy and Spain. The analysed material was cDNA or gDNA that came from T cells, B-cell-depleted T cells, or PBMCs.

Generated by immunoSEQ multiplex PCR, the TCRdb table keeps only in-frame clones and is missing some. The sample has roughly 160,000 clones; about 88% are singletons. Patients in Seattle were enrolled during active infection, then followed longitudinally. In its sample, this clone was seen once. Germline loops: CDR1 SGHTA, CDR2 FQGNSA. With 5 bases removed from V and 5 bases from J, the gap between germline ends came to 12 bases. This CDR3 has 13 amino acids. The V and J genes are TRBV7-2 and TRBJ2-5; D not certain. Sequencing input: peripheral blood. The TCR was taken from a woman aged 80 or older with COVID-19, enrolled during active disease. CDR3 DNA sequence: TGTGCCAGCAGCCCTTCCACGCGGGAGACCCAGTACTTC. This encodes CASSPSTRETQYF.